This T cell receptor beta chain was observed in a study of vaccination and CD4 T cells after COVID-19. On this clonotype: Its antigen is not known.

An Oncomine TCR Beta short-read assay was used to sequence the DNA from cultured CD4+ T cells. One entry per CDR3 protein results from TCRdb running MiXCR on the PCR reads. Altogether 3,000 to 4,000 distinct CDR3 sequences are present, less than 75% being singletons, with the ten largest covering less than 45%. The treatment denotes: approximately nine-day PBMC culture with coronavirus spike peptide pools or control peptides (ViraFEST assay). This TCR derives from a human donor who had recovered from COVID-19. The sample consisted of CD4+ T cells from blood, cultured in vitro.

CDR3 DNA sequence: TGTGCCTGGAGTGTACCCCCCGGAGGGTATGGCTACACCTTC. It yields the protein CAWSVPPGGYGYTF. The chain couples TRBV30 to TRBJ1-2; D remains ambiguous. V dropped 0 bases and J dropped 5 bases, with 13 bases sitting between them. From germline, CDR1 is GTSNPN and CDR2 SVGIG (reference sequence). This CDR3 spans 14 amino acids.